These 5 T cell receptor beta chains share one sample of origin, sequenced in a study of T cell clones after liver transplantation. TCRdb keeps only in-frame clones here, not all; method: immunoSEQ multiplex PCR. This repertoire shows 25,000 to 40,000 clones, around 95% found once; its top ten account for roughly 26%. The specimen comprised CD8+ T cells from blood, sampled 12 months after liver transplant. Source of these receptors: a human patient who received a liver transplant. The graft donor may have given rise to some T cells.

The chain carries TRBV11-3 and TRBJ2-1; 9 bases are a match to TRBD2. Germline CDR1 and CDR2: SGHNT and YENEEA. Trimming at V came to 5 bases and at J to 3 bases, leaving 8 bases not matched to a gene. This CDR3 is 16 amino acids long. CDR3 protein: CASSLGGTSLYNEQFF. The CDR3 DNA reads as TGTGCCAGCAGCCTGGGGGGGACTAGCCTCTACAATGAGCAGTTCTTC.

As for this clone: The junction departs from germline at one end; a sequencing error may be responsible. The chain recombines TRBV6-1 with TRBJ2-5; TRBD2 agrees at 7 bases. Germline CDR1 reads MNHNS; CDR2 reads SASEGT. The CDR3 sequence is 15 residues long. The CDR3 spells CASSESGASQEPQYF. Here the CDR3 DNA reads TGTGCCAGCAGTGAAAGCGGGGCCTCCCAAGAGCCCCAGTACTTC.

The J gene is TRBJ2-1, the V gene TRBV10-3; D remains unclear. Trimming stripped 2 bases from V and 8 bases from J, with 4 bases between. CDR1 and CDR2 from the germline V gene are ENHRY and SYGVKD. The CDR3 sequence is 11 residues long. The CDR3 is CAISERDEQFF. The CDR3 nucleotides read TGTGCCATCAGTGAGCGGGATGAGCAGTTCTTC.

The chain employs TRBV27 and TRBJ2-3, with D perhaps matching TRBD1 (7 bases). The V gene lost 0 bases and the J gene lost 4 bases, with 20 bases spanning the gap. The CDR3 is 18 residues long. Germline CDR1 and CDR2: MNHEY and SMNVEV (reference sequence). Here the CDR3 reads CASSLSMLGTAGADTQYF. CDR3 in DNA: TGTGCCAGCAGTTTATCAATGTTAGGGACAGCGGGCGCAGATACGCAGTATTTT.

The chain carries TRBV19 and TRBJ2-1; 10 bases fit TRBD2. The CDR3 has 15 residues. Germline V gives CDR1 LNHDA, CDR2 SQIVND (reference sequence). Trimming removed 3 bases from V and 9 bases from J; junction bases left unmatched: 8. The DNA of the CDR3 is TGTGCCAGTAGTATCGGCCTAGCGGGAGTGGTTGAGCAGTTCTTC. Translation gives CASSIGLAGVVEQFF.